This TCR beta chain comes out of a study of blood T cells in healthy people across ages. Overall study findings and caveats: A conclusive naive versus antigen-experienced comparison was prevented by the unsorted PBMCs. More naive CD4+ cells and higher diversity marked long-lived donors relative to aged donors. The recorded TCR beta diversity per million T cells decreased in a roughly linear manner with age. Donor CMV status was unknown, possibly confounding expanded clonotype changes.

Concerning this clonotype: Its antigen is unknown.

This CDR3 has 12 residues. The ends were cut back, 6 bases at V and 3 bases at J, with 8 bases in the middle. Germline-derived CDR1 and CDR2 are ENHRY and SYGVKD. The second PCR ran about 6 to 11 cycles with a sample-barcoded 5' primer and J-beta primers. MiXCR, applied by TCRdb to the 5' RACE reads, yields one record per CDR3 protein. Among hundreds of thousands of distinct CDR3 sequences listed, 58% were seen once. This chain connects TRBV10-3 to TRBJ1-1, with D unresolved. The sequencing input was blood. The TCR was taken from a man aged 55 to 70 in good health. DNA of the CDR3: TGTGCCATCAGGTATGGACACACTGAAGCTTTCTTT. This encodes CAIRYGHTEAFF.